This is a list of T cell receptor beta chains from one sample in a study of T cells in Graves' hyperthyroidism and ophthalmopathy. TCRdb ran MiXCR on the multiplex PCR reads and lists one entry per CDR3 protein. The top ten hold 45% to 50% of the sample, which has under 400,000 distinct CDR3 sequences, 18% seen once. Sequencing input: blood. These TCRs come from a woman aged 50 to 65 with Graves' hyperthyroidism. Both conserved end residues are part of each CDR3. The D gene is left open where the match is weak. Clone sizes are given selectively: once, few, many, or a class where the clone is expanded.

V gene	clone size	D gene	J gene	CDR3 DNA	CDR3 protein
TRBV3-1	many	NA	TRBJ2-2	TGTGCCAGCAGCCAAGCGACCAACACCGGGGAGCTGTTTTTT	CASSQATNTGELFF
TRBV7-2	few	TRBD2	TRBJ2-7	TGTGCCAGCAGCTCGGGACTAGAGGGGTACGAGCAGTACTTC	CASSSGLEGYEQYF
TRBV6-1	many	NA	TRBJ1-2	TGTGCCAGCAGTGATTTAGGGAACTATGGCTACACCTTC	CASSDLGNYGYTF
TRBV28	few	TRBD2	TRBJ2-4	TGTGCCAGCAGTTCGTGGCTAGCGGGAGGAGGATACATTCAGTACTTC	CASSSWLAGGGYIQYF
TRBV11-2	many	NA	TRBJ2-7	TGTGCCAGCAGCTTAGTAGGGGGGGCGAGCGGTTACGAGCAGTACTTC	CASSLVGGASGYEQYF
TRBV6-1	many	NA	TRBJ2-1	TGTGCCAGCAGCGCGACCGGACGGCTGGACAATGAGCAGTTCTTC	CASSATGRLDNEQFF
TRBV7-4	few	TRBD2	TRBJ2-1	TGTGCCAGCAGCTTACCCGGGACTAGTTATGAGCAGTTCTTC	CASSLPGTSYEQFF
TRBV19	few	TRBD1	TRBJ1-1	TGTGCCAGTAGTATTCAGGGGGCAAGTGAAGCTTTCTTT	CASSIQGASEAFF
TRBV5-8	NA	NA	TRBJ2-4	TGTGCCAGCAGCTTGAGGGCAAGTATAGCCAAAAACATTCAGTACTTC	CASSLRASIAKNIQYF
TRBV9	few	NA	TRBJ1-1	TGTGCCAGCAGCGTAGCTACAGCCGCGACCACTGAAGCTTTCTTT	CASSVATAATTEAFF
TRBV29-1	many	NA	TRBJ2-3	TGCAGCGTGGTGACAGGAGCTAGCACAGATACGCAGTATTTT	CSVVTGASTDTQYF
TRBV6-1	NA	NA	TRBJ2-3	TGTGCCAGCAGTCCCGCGGTACCAGTGGATACGCAGTATTTT	CASSPAVPVDTQYF
TRBV11-2	many	NA	TRBJ2-1	TGTGCCAGCAGCTTCGGGCTAGCCCTCTACAATGAGCAGTTCTTC	CASSFGLALYNEQFF
TRBV9	NA	NA	TRBJ1-3	TGTGCCAGCAGCACCTCCGTGATGGGGCTCTCTGGAAACACCATATATTTT	CASSTSVMGLSGNTIYF
TRBV3-1	few	TRBD2	TRBJ2-1	TGTGCCAGCAGCCCCTGGGGGGGGGGAAACTACAATGAGCAGTTCTTC	CASSPWGGGNYNEQFF
TRBV6-1	NA	NA	TRBJ1-2	TGTGCCAGCAGTGATTGGGATCGCACCTTC	CASSDWDRTF
TRBV20-1	few	NA	TRBJ1-1	TGCAGTGCTACTAAGAGGGACGGAACCACTGAAGCTTTCTTT	CSATKRDGTTEAFF
TRBV6-2/TRBV6-3	many	NA	TRBJ2-3	TGTGCCAGCACCCAGGGACCGCCGCCGTCCCCAGATACGCAGTATTTT	CASTQGPPPSPDTQYF
TRBV6-1	few	NA	TRBJ1-5	TGTGCCAGCAGGGACTCATTCTTAGAGCCCCAGCATTTT	CASRDSFLEPQHF
TRBV6-1	few	TRBD2	TRBJ2-1	TGTGCCAGCAGCGACAGTTCTAGCGGGCCACGCTCAGGGTTCTTC	CASSDSSSGPRSGFF
TRBV24-1	NA	TRBD2	TRBJ2-3	TGTGCCACCGGGCTAGCGGGAGGTTCAGATACGCAGTATTTT	CATGLAGGSDTQYF
TRBV20-1	many	TRBD2	TRBJ2-1	TGCAGTGCAGGGACTAGCGGGAGGAATGAGCAGTTCTTC	CSAGTSGRNEQFF
TRBV7-3	NA	NA	TRBJ2-1	TGTGCCAGCAGCTTAAGTGTCGGAGTAGGCTCCTACAATGAGCAGTTCTTC	CASSLSVGVGSYNEQFF
TRBV6-6	many	TRBD2	TRBJ2-1	TGTGCCAGCAGTTATCGGCGGGGGGGGGGTGAGCAGTTCTTC	CASSYRRGGGEQFF
TRBV5-4	many	NA	TRBJ2-1	TGTGCCAGCAGCTTGGGGGGGAGTAGAAACAATGAGCAGTTCTTC	CASSLGGSRNNEQFF